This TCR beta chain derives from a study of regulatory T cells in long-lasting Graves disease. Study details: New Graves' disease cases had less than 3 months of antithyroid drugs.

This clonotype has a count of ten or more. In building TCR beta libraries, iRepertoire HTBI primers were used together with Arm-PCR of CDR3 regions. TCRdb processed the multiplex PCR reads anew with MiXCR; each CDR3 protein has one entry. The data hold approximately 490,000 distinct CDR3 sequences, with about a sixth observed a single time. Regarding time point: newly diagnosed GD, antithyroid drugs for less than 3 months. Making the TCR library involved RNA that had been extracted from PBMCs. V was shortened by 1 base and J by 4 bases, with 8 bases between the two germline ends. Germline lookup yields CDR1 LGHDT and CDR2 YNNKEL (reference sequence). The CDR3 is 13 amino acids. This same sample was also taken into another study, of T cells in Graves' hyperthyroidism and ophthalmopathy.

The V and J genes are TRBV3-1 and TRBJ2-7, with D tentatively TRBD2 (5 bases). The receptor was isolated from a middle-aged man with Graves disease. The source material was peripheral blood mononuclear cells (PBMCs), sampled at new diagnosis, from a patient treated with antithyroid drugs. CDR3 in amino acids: CASSQAAGYEQYF. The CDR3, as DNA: TGTGCCAGCAGCCAAGCGGCGGGTTACGAGCAGTACTTC.